This TCR beta chain comes out of a study of T cells in tuberculosis. The study's findings and limits: Smaller alpha distances in active tuberculosis partly reflected shorter CDR3-alpha lengths.

Time point reported: new active TB diagnosis, blood taken before or within 7 days of starting treatment. The V gene's germline CDR1 is SGDLS and CDR2 YYNGEE. This CDR3 comprises 14 residues. Trimming cost V 3 bases and J 4 bases; bases outside gene matches: 4. To note about this clone: Antigen: not known.

Libraries were prepared by immunoSEQ multiplex PCR; TCRdb keeps only in-frame clonotypes and omits some of them. The top ten hold approximately 2.2% of the sample, which has about 34,000 clones, approximately 90% seen once. The sample here was PBMCs, taken at tuberculosis diagnosis. The chain couples TRBV9 to TRBJ1-3, with 7 bases lining up with TRBD1. The receptor was isolated from an adult with tuberculosis. This chain's CDR3 is CASSALTGGNTIYF. The CDR3, as DNA: TGTGCCAGCAGCGCTTTGACAGGGGGAAACACCATATATTTT.